This TCR beta chain was sequenced in a study of T cell changes during pregnancy in multiple sclerosis (dated by TCRdb to between 2017 and 2020). The study in broad terms: The study looked at changes in the T cell repertoire across pregnancy in women with multiple sclerosis.

V drops 5 bases and J drops 2 bases, leaving 5 bases in between. CDR1 and CDR2 are drawn from the germline V gene (reference sequence): MNHEY, SMNVEV. The CDR3 sequence holds 12 residues, the cysteine and phenylalanine included. CDR3 DNA only is kept here, 36 bases in frame from base 1. Points on this clone: What this receptor recognizes is not known. No much larger clone is present one base from it, and per-base qualities are unavailable.

Library construction relied on the immunoSEQ multiplex PCR assay. Here the immuneACCESS table is served through TCRdb, limited to in-frame sequences with V and J called. Missing clones are a known gap in these copies; in checked studies unresolved V genes cover under half, and the rest lacks a known reason. The sample includes more than 40,000 clones, with approximately 92% observed a single time. Of the sample, around 10% is held by the ten largest clones. Recombination linked TRBV27 to TRBJ2-3, with the D gene call left open. The sample was CD8+ T cells from peripheral blood mononuclear cells, taken after pregnancy. This TCR was sampled from a female donor with multiple sclerosis, enrolled in a pregnancy study. Here is the DNA: TGTGCCAGCAGTCCCAACACAGATACGCAGTATTTT. This translates into CASSPNTDTQYF.